This TCR beta chain originates from a study of graft-versus-host responses after intestinal transplantation. Study as a whole: Following induction with anti-thymocyte globulin, all recipients were given tacrolimus and steroids for two to three years.

CDR3 length equals 14 residues. Between the trimmed V and J ends, which lost 2 bases and 5 bases, there was a span of 12 bases. Germline V gives CDR1 MGHRA, CDR2 YSYEKL. Profiled with immunoSEQ multiplex PCR; TCRdb holds only in-frame clones, not every one. The sample yields roughly 29,000 clones, about 92% seen once. The chain carries TRBV4-1 and TRBJ2-5, with D uncertain. The TCR originated in a human patient who received an intestinal transplant, so some T cells may come from the graft donor. Sequences were derived from PBMCs, sampled just over 65 days after intestinal transplant. The CDR3 bases are TGCGCCAGCAGCCAAATTGGTTATCGGGAGACCCAGTACTTC. Amino acid sequence: CASSQIGYRETQYF.